A selection of T cell receptor beta chains follows, all from one sample in a study of a mutant IDH1 vaccine in newly diagnosed glioma. TCRdb's copy holds only in-frame clones and misses some; the assay was immunoSEQ multiplex PCR. The data show some 130,000 clones, around 80% seen once. Antigens for these TCRs are unknown. This specimen was PBMCs, taken from a glioma patient whose treatment included an IDH1 peptide vaccine. These TCRs come from a man aged 40-49 years with glioma. The CDR3 runs from the conserved cysteine through the conserved F or W. D genes are given only for firm matches. Clone size is not always given. Where it is, it says once, few, many or a class for expanded clones.

clone_size | d_call | j_call | v_call | cdr3_nt | cdr3_aa
many | TRBD2 | TRBJ2-1 | TRBV7-9 | TGTGCCAGCAGCCCCGGGACTAGCAGTGAGCAGTTCTTC | CASSPGTSSEQFF
. | TRBD1 | TRBJ2-5 | TRBV6-6 | TGTGCCAGCACCCGGACAGGGTATCAAGAGACCCAGTACTTC | CASTRTGYQETQYF
. | TRBD2 | TRBJ2-7 | TRBV5-1 | TGCGCCAGCAGCTCCGCCGGACTAGCCGACGGCTACGAGCAGTACTTC | CASSSAGLADGYEQYF
once | . | TRBJ2-7 | TRBV30 | TGTGCCTGGAGTGGGCAAGAGCAGTACTTC | CAWSGQEQYF
once | . | TRBJ2-5 | TRBV11-2 | TGTGCCAGCAGCTTAGAAACAGGGTCGGGGGAGACCCAGTACTTC | CASSLETGSGETQYF
. | . | TRBJ2-1 | TRBV10-2 | TGCGCCAGCGCCCGGGGTATCGAGCAGTTCTTC | CASARGIEQFF
once | . | TRBJ2-2 | TRBV7-9 | TGTGCCAGCAGCTTAGCCTCAAACACCGGGGAGCTGTTTTTT | CASSLASNTGELFF
few | . | TRBJ1-2 | TRBV6-6 | TGTGCCAGCGGTCTACAGATCACCTTC | CASGLQITF
. | . | TRBJ1-1 | TRBV27 | TGTGCCAGCAGTTTATCTAGGGACACTGAAGCTTTCTTT | CASSLSRDTEAFF
. | TRBD1 | TRBJ2-6 | TRBV27 | TGTGCCAGCAGGGAGGACAGGGGGCGTCGTGGGGTCAACGTCCTGACTTTC | CASREDRGRRGVNVLTF
. | . | TRBJ1-4 | TRBV4-2 | TGTGCCAGCAGCCCAAATACGAGGGAAGCGGGTCTGAGGTTTTTT | CASSPNTREAGLRFF
. | TRBD2 | TRBJ2-2 | TRBV28 | TGTGCCAGCACCGGGACTAGCGGGAATGCCGGGGAGCTGTTTTTT | CASTGTSGNAGELFF
. | TRBD2 | TRBJ2-1 | TRBV7-8 | TGTGCCAGCAGCTTAGTAGTGGCTAGCGGGAGTTCGGGCAATGAGCAGTTCTTC | CASSLVVASGSSGNEQFF